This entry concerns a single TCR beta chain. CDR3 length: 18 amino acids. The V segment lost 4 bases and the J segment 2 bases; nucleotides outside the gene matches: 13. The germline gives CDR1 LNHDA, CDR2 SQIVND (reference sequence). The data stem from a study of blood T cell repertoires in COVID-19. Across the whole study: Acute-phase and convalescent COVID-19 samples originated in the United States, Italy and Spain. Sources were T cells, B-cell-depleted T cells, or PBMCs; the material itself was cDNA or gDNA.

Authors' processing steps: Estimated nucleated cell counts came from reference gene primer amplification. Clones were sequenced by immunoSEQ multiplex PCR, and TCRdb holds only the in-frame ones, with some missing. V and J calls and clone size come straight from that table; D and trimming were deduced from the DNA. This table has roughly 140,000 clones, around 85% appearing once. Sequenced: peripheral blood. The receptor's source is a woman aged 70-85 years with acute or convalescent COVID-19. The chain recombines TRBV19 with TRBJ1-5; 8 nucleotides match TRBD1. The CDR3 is CASSSRDRTPGGNQPQHF. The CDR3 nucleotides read TGTGCCAGTAGTAGCCGGGACAGGACCCCTGGGGGCAATCAGCCCCAGCATTTT.